This record concerns one T cell receptor beta chain sequence. The antigen is unknown. V was clipped by 0 bases and J by 3 bases, with 9 bases between them. The CDR3 length is 14 residues. Germline CDR1 reads MNHEY; CDR2 reads SMNVEV (reference sequence). TCRdb re-derived calls from the reads in MiXCR, one entry per CDR3 protein. The table has about 20,000 distinct CDR3 sequences, around 40% seen once. The sample is drawn from a study of T cell repertoires in cytomegalovirus infection. Across the study: Used in the study were CMV epitopes, some recently identified and HLA-C-restricted, others well-studied and HLA-B-restricted.

The chain employs TRBV27 and TRBJ2-7, with D tentatively TRBD1 (6 bases). The input for sequencing was CD8+ T cells from cultured PBMCs, taken from culture after CMV antigen stimulation. The source of this sequence is a human donor in good health (CMV status not recorded). Some clones in this sample may be carry-over from other donors' samples. CDR3 DNA sequence: TGTGCCAGCAGTTTATCCAGGGGCAGCTACGAGCAGTACTTC. Translation: CASSLSRGSYEQYF.